The present TCR beta chain was sequenced within a study of regulatory T cells in long-lasting Graves disease. In germline, CDR1 is DFQATT, CDR2 SNEGSKA (reference sequence). The CDR3 sequence is 18 residues long. Trimming at V came to 6 bases and at J to 5 bases, leaving 19 bases not matched to a gene. iRepertoire HTBI primers and Arm-PCR of CDR3 regions built TCR beta libraries. TCRdb re-derived calls from the multiplex PCR reads in MiXCR, one entry per CDR3 protein. The table lists 250,000 to 300,000 distinct CDR3 sequences, around 20% of them singletons. On this clonotype: Its antigen is not identified.

Study observations and caveats: Segments TRBV28, TRBJ1-2 and TRBJ2-5 showed preferential usage in persistent disease. TCR diversity was lower in persistent Graves' patients than in newly diagnosed ones.

Time point in this sample: persistent/refractory GD, antithyroid drugs over 5 years with positive TRAb. PBMC RNA was the source of the TCR library. The patients were drawn from one endocrinology department in Xi'an, China. The sequence was obtained from a female donor with Graves disease. This specimen was peripheral blood mononuclear cells (PBMCs), taken when the disease was refractory, from a patient treated with antithyroid drugs. J is TRBJ1-6 and V is TRBV20-1; 7 bases agree with TRBD1. CDR3 sequence (DNA): TGCAGTGCCGCAAGAAACCCTACCATTACAGGGGATAATTCACCCCTCCACTTT. Translated, it gives CSAARNPTITGDNSPLHF.